One sample yielded the 7 T cell receptor beta chains listed below, sequenced in a study of cytomegalovirus exposure and HLA in healthy donors (TCRdb year 2017). The library was made by the immunoSEQ multiplex PCR assay. For the multiplex PCR, a mixture combining 60 forward primers for TCR Vbeta segments and 13 reverse primers for TCR Jbeta segments was used. This is the immuneACCESS table as TCRdb keeps it, with only in-frame sequences that have V and J called. A part of the clones is gone; compared with another copy, unresolved V genes explain less than half, and the rest is unexplained. The sample data list 75,000 to 100,000 clones, and approximately 80% of these were observed just once. The top ten clones comprise 16% of the sample. Specimen: PBMCs. All receptors derive from a man between 60 and 70 years old in good health and CMV-seropositive.

This chain uses TRBV18 with TRBJ2-7, with a tentative D call TRBD1 (6 bases). The CDR3 has 15 residues. Deletions cut 5 bases from V and 3 bases from J, with 17 bases between. Germline V lookup: CDR1 KGHSH, CDR2 LQKENI. CDR3: CASSSGVGNSYEQYF. The CDR3 region has the DNA TGTGCCAGCTCATCAGGGGTGGGGAACAGCTACGAGCAGTACTTC.

The CDR3 DNA is TGTGCCAGTAATGGGGGGTGGAACACCGGGGAGCTGTTTTTT. Encoded protein: CASNGGWNTGELFF. This chain joins TRBV19 and TRBJ2-2; D perhaps matches TRBD2 (6 bases). CDR1 is LNHDA and CDR2 is SQIVND in the germline V gene (reference sequence). The CDR3 sequence is 14 residues long. V lost 7 bases and J 1 base, leaving 10 bases between the germline ends.

The rearrangement links TRBV7-2 to TRBJ1-1; a possible D gene is TRBD1 (5 bases). The germline V gene encodes CDR1 SGHTA and CDR2 FQGNSA. Trimming left V 8 bases short and J 4 bases short, with 14 bases between. CDR3 length: 13 residues. The CDR3 nucleotides read TGTGCCAGCTTACAAGGGGTCCTCACTGAAGCTTTCTTT. Protein: CASLQGVLTEAFF.

This clone came up once. V and J are TRBV11-2 and TRBJ2-3; 14 positions match TRBD2. J gave up 9 bases and V 1 base, and 6 bases lay outside the gene matches. The CDR3 is 16 residues long. Germline CDR1 SGHAT, CDR2 FQNNGV. The chain's CDR3 is CASSLGLAGGQGTQYF. CDR3 DNA sequence: TGTGCCAGCAGCTTAGGACTAGCGGGGGGGCAGGGGACGCAGTATTTT.

V usage is TRBV19 and J usage is TRBJ2-7, with D possibly matching TRBD1 (6 bases). Germline-derived CDR1 and CDR2 are LNHDA and SQIVND (reference sequence). The CDR3 has 13 amino acids. V was shortened by 5 bases and J by 4 bases, with 12 bases between the two germline ends. CDR3 sequence reads: CASSPEGQYEQYF. The CDR3 DNA sequence: TGTGCCAGTAGTCCAGAAGGACAGTACGAGCAGTACTTC.

The J gene is TRBJ2-7, the V gene TRBV27; 8 bases line up with TRBD2. Germline-derived CDR1 and CDR2 are MNHEY and SMNVEV (reference sequence). The J segment lost 2 bases and the V segment lost 6 bases, leaving 9 bases of the junction unmatched. There are 15 residues in the CDR3. The CDR3: CASRVRSGGAYEQYF. In DNA, the CDR3 is TGTGCCAGCAGGGTAAGAAGCGGGGGCGCCTACGAGCAGTACTTC.

The V call is TRBV25-1, the J call TRBJ1-4; D remains unclear. Germline lookup yields CDR1 MGHDK and CDR2 SYGVNS. Trimming left V 0 bases short and J 10 bases short, with 3 bases between. The CDR3 runs to 11 residues. The CDR3 sequence is CASSEYGKLFF. The CDR3 region has the DNA TGTGCCAGCAGTGAATACGGAAAACTGTTTTTT. The full variable domain, completed using reference TRBV25-1 and TRBJ1-4, is EADIYQTPRYLVIGTGKKITLECSQTMGHDKMYWYQQDPGMELHLIHYSYGVNSTEKGDLSSESTVSRIRTEHFPLTLESARPSHTSQYLCASSEYGKLFFGSGTQLSVL.